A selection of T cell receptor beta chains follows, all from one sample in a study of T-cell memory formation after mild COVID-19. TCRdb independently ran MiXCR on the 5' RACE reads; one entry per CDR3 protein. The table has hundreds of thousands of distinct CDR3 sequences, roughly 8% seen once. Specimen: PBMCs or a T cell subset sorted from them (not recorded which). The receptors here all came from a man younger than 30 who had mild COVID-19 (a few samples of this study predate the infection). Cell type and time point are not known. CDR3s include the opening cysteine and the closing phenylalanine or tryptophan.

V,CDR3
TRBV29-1,CSVGGPNEQFF
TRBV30,CAWSRRLTEQFF
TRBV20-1,CSARVSGASSYNEQFF
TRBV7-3,CASSFNQGNTGELFF
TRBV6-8,CASRRGGQGRIPGELFF
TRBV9,CASSPRSIANTGELFF
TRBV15,CATSRDGWEQYF
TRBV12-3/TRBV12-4,CASTMVGSSTDTQYF
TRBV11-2,CASSLLRDGYTF
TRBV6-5,CASSDGGRLRQYF
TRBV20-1,CSAQRLAGVTHTQYF
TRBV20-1,CSARDIWGPLQFF
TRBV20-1,CSARSRDRGRTDTQYF
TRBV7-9,CASSLLSGGPDTQYF
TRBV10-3,CAITSASGYNEQFF
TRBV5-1,CASSLGYGFTDTQYF
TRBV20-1,CSARDYLNDEKLFF
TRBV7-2,CASRRDRNTGELFF
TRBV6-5,CASSSTRQGRDYYTF
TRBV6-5,CASSYGRLGTGELFF
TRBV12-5,CASGLGTPAKNIQYF
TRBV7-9,CATRVDSPLHF
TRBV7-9,CASSLGTATYGYTF
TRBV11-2,CASSGTSGGAYNEQFF
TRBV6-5,CASSYSSGVFSYEQYF
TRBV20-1,CSASTPGQGDEQYF
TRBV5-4,CASSLAAGGLTDTQYF
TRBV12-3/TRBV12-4,CASSPTRTPGLHEQYF
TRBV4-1,CASSQDSGQVNTEAFF
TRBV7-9,CASSLGSGAAEAFF
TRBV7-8,CASSLAVGYTEAFF
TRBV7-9,CASSLQSDGPQHF
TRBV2,CASSVSWDEQYF
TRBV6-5,CASSYGRRGASTGELFF
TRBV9,CASSPAGVSYEQYF
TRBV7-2,CASSPWTAQGANVLTF
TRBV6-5,CASSPILGHTEAFF
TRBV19,CASSRTARQETQYF
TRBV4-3,CASSQDFGTGADGQYF
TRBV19,CASSKWGHEQYF
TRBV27,CASSVRREETQYF
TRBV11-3,CASSTGGGQGTGELFF
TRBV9,CASGRLAGDTDTQYF
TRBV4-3,CASSQEAGGGEQYF
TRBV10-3,CAISEPSTGLNTGELFF
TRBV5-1,CASSFQGDQETQYF
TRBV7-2,CASSSGQGATDTQYF
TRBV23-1,CASSLPRTGYTDTQYF
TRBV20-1,CSARSHSRDTQYF
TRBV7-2,CASSLNGGTDMQYF
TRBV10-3,CAISGPGVTEAFF
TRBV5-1,CASSFSRGVTEAFF
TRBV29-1,CSVLLAGGFEQFF
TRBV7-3,CASSSSGARADTQYF
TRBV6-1,CASSERGAYGYTF
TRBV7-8,CASSQGTVNQPQHF
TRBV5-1,CASTPKDGWTGELFF
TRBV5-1,CASTTTGGTGETQYF